Shown below are 2 T cell receptor beta chains from a single sample sequenced in a study of a mutant IDH1 vaccine in newly diagnosed glioma. Time point here: week 35, safety follow-up. The vaccine gave 300 ug of a 20-mer mutant IDH1 peptide subcutaneously per dose. Only in-frame clones appear in the TCRdb table, and some are missing; sequencing was by immunoSEQ multiplex PCR. The table records tens of thousands of clones, around 85% of them present only once. These receptors' targets are unknown. Sequencing used PBMCs, obtained from a glioma patient whose treatment included an IDH1 peptide vaccine. The receptors shown here come from a middle-aged man with glioma.

The chain recombines TRBV27 with TRBJ1-1; no clear D. V was trimmed by 2 bases and J by 1 base, leaving 5 bases between them. Germline V gene lookup returns CDR1 MNHEY and CDR2 SMNVEV (reference sequence). The CDR3 sequence is 13 residues long. In DNA form, the CDR3 reads TGTGCCAGCAGTTTAATGTGGAACACTGAAGCTTTCTTT. Amino acid sequence: CASSLMWNTEAFF.

This clone appeared a single time. The chain has TRBV2 and TRBJ2-1; D is perhaps TRBD1 (6 bases). V was shortened by 3 bases and J by 2 bases, with 14 bases between the two germline ends. The CDR3 has 16 amino acids. Germline V gene data show CDR1 as SNHLY and CDR2 as FYNNEI. This CDR3 reads CASSERRQGTYNEQFF. The CDR3 region has the DNA TGTGCCAGCAGTGAGAGAAGGCAGGGGACCTACAATGAGCAGTTCTTC.